A single sample is the source of the 8 T cell receptor beta chains below, sequenced in a study of blood T cell repertoires in COVID-19. Some clones are missing from TCRdb's copy, which holds only in-frame ones; the method was immunoSEQ multiplex PCR. Seen here are about 270,000 clones, approximately 91% observed once, and the top ten hold 1%. Sequenced: PBMCs or T cells enriched from blood (not recorded which). The receptor source for this set is a woman under 40 who had recovered from COVID-19.

The rearrangement joins TRBV20-1 to TRBJ2-1, with 8 bases that match TRBD2. Germline CDR1 and CDR2: DFQATT and SNEGSKA (reference sequence). Trimming cost V 3 bases and J 7 bases; bases outside gene matches: 5. The CDR3 is 13 residues long. Here the CDR3 reads CSASAGGTNEQFF. The CDR3 DNA reads as TGCAGTGCTAGTGCGGGGGGCACAAATGAGCAGTTCTTC.

This chain connects TRBV4-1 to TRBJ1-3; 8 positions match TRBD1. The CDR3 loop spans 17 amino acids. Germline trimming cut 1 base from V and 5 bases from J; bases unmatched to any gene: 10. Germline values: CDR1 MGHRA, CDR2 YSYEKL. As DNA, the CDR3 is TGCGCCAGCAGCCAAGTCAATTTCCAGGGGGCACGAAACACCATATATTTT. This sequence encodes CASSQVNFQGARNTIYF.

The gene calls are TRBV3-1 (or the pseudogene TRBV3-2) and TRBJ1-6; the D gene is possibly TRBD1 (5 bases). Germline values: CDR1 LGHDT, CDR2 YNNKEL (reference sequence). The germline V and J ends were trimmed by 3 bases and 6 bases, with 15 bases remaining between them. The CDR3 spans 16 residues. CDR3 in amino acids: CASSQGQGRANSPLHF. CDR3 coding DNA: TGTGCCAGCAGCCAGGGGCAAGGCAGGGCTAATTCACCCCTCCACTTT.

The chain carries TRBV11-3 and TRBJ2-1; 15 bases match TRBD2. The germline gives CDR1 SGHNT, CDR2 YENEEA. The trim removed 5 bases at V and 7 bases at J, leaving 3 bases unmatched. The length of the CDR3 is 15 residues. For the CDR3, the DNA is TGTGCCAGCAGCCCCGGGACTAGCGGGGGGAATGAGCAGTTCTTC. This sequence encodes CASSPGTSGGNEQFF.

The chain recombines TRBV28 with TRBJ1-1, with 7 positions matching TRBD1. The V gene end was trimmed by 8 bases and the J gene end by 5 bases; junction bases not matched to a gene: 14. CDR1 is MDHEN, CDR2 SYDVKM, per germline. The CDR3 consists of 15 residues. The CDR3 sequence: CASRHGRTGWTEAFF. The CDR3 DNA sequence: TGTGCCAGCCGACACGGAAGGACAGGCTGGACTGAAGCTTTCTTT.

Of note for this clone: One end of the junction is discordant with germline, which a read error may explain. The chain uses TRBV18 and TRBJ1-6; D is undetermined. Germline lookup yields CDR1 KGHSH and CDR2 LQKENI. The CDR3 covers 14 residues. CDR3 bases: TGTACCAGCTCACCAGGAGGGAAGGATTCACCCCTCCACTTT. Translated, it gives CTSSPGGKDSPLHF.

V usage is TRBV2 and J usage is TRBJ2-7, with D hard to call. The V end was cut by 3 bases, the J end by 2 bases, with 8 bases between. Germline V CDR1 and CDR2: SNHLY, FYNNEI. This CDR3 is 13 amino acids long. The CDR3: CASSEYRAYEQYF. CDR3 DNA: TGTGCCAGCAGTGAGTACAGAGCCTACGAGCAGTACTTC. The variable domain in full, completed from reference TRBV2 and TRBJ2-7, reads EPEVTQTPSHQVTQMGQEVILRCVPISNHLYFYWYRQILGQKVEFLVSFYNNEISEKSEIFDDQFSVERPDGSNFTLKIRSTKLEDSAMYFCASSEYRAYEQYFGPGTRLTVT.

V and J are TRBV3-1 (or the pseudogene TRBV3-2) and TRBJ1-1; D is possibly TRBD1 (6 bases). CDR3 length: 17 residues. Trimming took 2 bases from V and 4 from J, leaving 20 bases between them. Per the germline V gene, CDR1 is LGHDT and CDR2 is YNNKEL (reference sequence). CDR3 loop: CASSQYLAGGQPTEAFF. The CDR3 DNA reads as TGTGCCAGCAGCCAATACCTGGCCGGGGGGCAACCCACTGAAGCTTTCTTT.